The entry that follows covers one T cell receptor beta chain sequence. As yet, its antigen is unknown. Both 60 Vbeta primers and 13 Jbeta primers went into the PCR. Under the authors' procedure: About 12 million shared chains were among the approximately 82 million unique TCR beta chains that a later analysis counted. Only in-frame clones appear in the TCRdb table, and some are missing; sequencing was by immunoSEQ multiplex PCR. V and J calls and clone size follow that table, whereas D and trimming were derived from the DNA. The sample contains some 120,000 clones, around 8.5% of which appear only once. This sample is drawn from a study of cytomegalovirus exposure and HLA in healthy donors. General study points: A later analysis linked a missense variant in DCLRE1C to the trimming of TCR beta V and J genes. Analyses of presence/absence relied on an assumption of roughly uniform sequencing depth across donors.

The germline V gene has CDR1 SGDLS and CDR2 YYNGEE. The CDR3 consists of 17 residues. V was shortened by 0 bases and J by 1 base, with 15 bases between the two germline ends. The chain links TRBV9 to TRBJ2-3, with D possibly being TRBD2 (5 bases). This TCR was sampled from a man in his forties or fifties in good health and CMV-seronegative. Sequenced input: PBMCs. CDR3 region: CASSVDKTRARTDTQYF. In DNA form, the CDR3 reads TGTGCCAGCAGCGTAGATAAAACGAGGGCCCGCACAGATACGCAGTATTTT.